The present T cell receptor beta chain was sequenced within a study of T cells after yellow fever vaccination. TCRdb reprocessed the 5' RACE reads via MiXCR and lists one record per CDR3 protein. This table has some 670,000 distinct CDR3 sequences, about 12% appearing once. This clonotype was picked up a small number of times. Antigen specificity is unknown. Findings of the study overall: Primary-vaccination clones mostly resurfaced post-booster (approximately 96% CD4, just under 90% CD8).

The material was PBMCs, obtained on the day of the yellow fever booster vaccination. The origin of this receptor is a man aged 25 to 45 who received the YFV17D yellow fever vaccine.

This chain's CDR3 is CASSPYTGPDTQYF. CDR3 bases: TGTGCCAGCAGTCCCTACACGGGCCCAGATACGCAGTATTTT. This chain uses TRBV27 with TRBJ2-3; D is uncertain. The CDR3 runs to 14 residues. The germline gives CDR1 MNHEY, CDR2 SMNVEV (reference sequence). The V end was cut by 5 bases, the J end by 4 bases, with 13 bases between.